This T cell receptor beta chain was found in a study of PD-L1 blockade in urothelial cancer. For the study at large: About 90% of the 29 patients comprised males who had bladder-origin urothelial cancer. Researchers looked at the blood 3 weeks (second dose) and 6 weeks after treatment began.

The length of the CDR3 is 12 residues. V shed 4 bases and J shed 2 bases, with 6 bases lying between them. Germline V gives CDR1 SGDLS, CDR2 YYNGEE. Sequenced by immunoSEQ multiplex PCR; TCRdb stores in-frame clones only, minus some. This table holds 40,000 to 55,000 clones, 86% found once. Time point defined: peripheral blood 6 weeks after treatment start. The patients had locally advanced or metastatic urothelial carcinoma. Sampling of each patient yielded between 1 and 8 specimens, collected pretreatment and on-treatment. This chain joins TRBV9 and TRBJ2-5; D is unclear. The receptor's source is a man aged 55 to 70 with urothelial cancer. The sample here was PBMCs, taken around atezolizumab (anti-PD-L1) treatment. CDR3 in DNA: TGTGCCAGCAGCCAAAATCAAGAGACCCAGTACTTC. Its translation is CASSQNQETQYF.